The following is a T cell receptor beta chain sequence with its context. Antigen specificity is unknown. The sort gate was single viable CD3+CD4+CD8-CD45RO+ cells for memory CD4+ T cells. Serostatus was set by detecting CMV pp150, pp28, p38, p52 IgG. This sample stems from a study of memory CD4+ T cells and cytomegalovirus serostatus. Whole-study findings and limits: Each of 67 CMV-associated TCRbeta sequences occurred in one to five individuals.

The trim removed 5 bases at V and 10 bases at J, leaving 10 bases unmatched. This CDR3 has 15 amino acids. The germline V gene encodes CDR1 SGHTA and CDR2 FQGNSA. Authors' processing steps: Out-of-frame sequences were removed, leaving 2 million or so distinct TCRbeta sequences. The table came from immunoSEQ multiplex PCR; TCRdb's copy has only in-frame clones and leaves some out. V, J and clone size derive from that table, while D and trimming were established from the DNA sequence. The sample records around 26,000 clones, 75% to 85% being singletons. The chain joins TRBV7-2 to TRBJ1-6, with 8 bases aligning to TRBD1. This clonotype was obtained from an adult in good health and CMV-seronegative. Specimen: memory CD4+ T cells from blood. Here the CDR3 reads CASSLGQGKGSPLHF. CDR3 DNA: TGTGCCAGCAGCCTCGGACAGGGAAAGGGGTCACCCCTCCACTTT.